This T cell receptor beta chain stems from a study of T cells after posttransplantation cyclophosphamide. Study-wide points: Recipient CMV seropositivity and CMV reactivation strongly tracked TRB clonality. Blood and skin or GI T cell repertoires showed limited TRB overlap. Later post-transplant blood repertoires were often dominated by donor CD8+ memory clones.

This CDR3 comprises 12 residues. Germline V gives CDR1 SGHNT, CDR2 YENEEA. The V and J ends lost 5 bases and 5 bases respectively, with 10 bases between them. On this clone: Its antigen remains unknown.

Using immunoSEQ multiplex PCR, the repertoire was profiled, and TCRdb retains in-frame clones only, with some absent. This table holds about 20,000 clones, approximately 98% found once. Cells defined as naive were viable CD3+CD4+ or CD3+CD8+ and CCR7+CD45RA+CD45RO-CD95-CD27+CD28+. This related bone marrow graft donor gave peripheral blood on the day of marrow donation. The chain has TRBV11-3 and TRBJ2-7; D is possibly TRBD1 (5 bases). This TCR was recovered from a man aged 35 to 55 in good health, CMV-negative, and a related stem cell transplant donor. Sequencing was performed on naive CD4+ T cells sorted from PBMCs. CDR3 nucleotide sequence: TGTGCCAGCAGCCCTGACAGAGACGAGCAGTACTTC. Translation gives CASSPDRDEQYF.